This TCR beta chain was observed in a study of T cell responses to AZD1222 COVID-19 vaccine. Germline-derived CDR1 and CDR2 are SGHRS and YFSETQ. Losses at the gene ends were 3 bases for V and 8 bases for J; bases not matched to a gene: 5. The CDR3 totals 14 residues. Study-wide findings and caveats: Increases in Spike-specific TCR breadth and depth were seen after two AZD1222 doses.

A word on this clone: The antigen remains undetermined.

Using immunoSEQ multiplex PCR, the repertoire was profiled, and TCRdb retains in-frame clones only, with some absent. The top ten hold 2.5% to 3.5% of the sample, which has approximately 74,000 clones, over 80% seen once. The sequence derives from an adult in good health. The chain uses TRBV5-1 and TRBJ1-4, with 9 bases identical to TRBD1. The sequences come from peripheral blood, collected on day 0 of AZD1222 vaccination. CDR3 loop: CASSWTGEREKLFF. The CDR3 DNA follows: TGCGCCAGCAGCTGGACAGGGGAGCGCGAAAAACTGTTTTTT.